The rows below give T cell receptor beta chains drawn from one sample of a study of T cells in Graves' hyperthyroidism and ophthalmopathy. TCRdb analysed the multiplex PCR reads with MiXCR anew, one entry per CDR3 protein. The sample consists of approximately 600,000 distinct CDR3 sequences, around 21% of them appearing once. Sequenced: blood. All receptors derive from a man aged 25-40 years with Graves' ophthalmopathy. Both conserved end residues are part of each CDR3. Fields, in order: V gene, D gene, J gene, clone size, CDR3 protein, CDR3 DNA. D genes are given only for firm matches. Rows give clone size only sometimes, using once, few, many, or a class for an expanded clone.

>TRBV9|.|TRBJ1-1|many
CASSVSGVANTEAFF
TGTGCCAGCAGCGTATCGGGAGTGGCGAACACTGAAGCTTTCTTT
>TRBV7-9|TRBD1|TRBJ1-1|few
CASSDEDRMNTEAFF
TGTGCCAGCAGCGATGAGGACAGGATGAACACTGAAGCTTTCTTT
>TRBV27|TRBD1|TRBJ2-7|many
CASRELTGAYEQYF
TGTGCCAGCAGAGAGTTGACAGGGGCCTACGAGCAGTACTTC
>TRBV4-3|.|TRBJ1-1|few
CASSTRQHTEAFF
TGCGCCAGCAGCACACGACAGCACACTGAAGCTTTCTTT
>TRBV15|TRBD2|TRBJ2-7|few
CATSTGTSGVYEQYF
TGTGCCACCAGCACGGGGACTAGCGGGGTGTACGAGCAGTACTTC
>TRBV12-3/TRBV12-4|.|TRBJ2-7|few
CGSSPFRDVYEQYF
TGTGGCAGCAGTCCCTTCCGGGACGTATACGAGCAGTACTTC
>TRBV7-2|.|TRBJ2-3|many
CASSFTGILGGGTDTQYF
TGTGCCAGCAGCTTCACCGGAATACTAGGGGGGGGCACAGATACGCAGTATTTT
>TRBV6-5|.|TRBJ1-4|few
CASSYGVSTNEKLFF
TGTGCCAGCAGTTACGGGGTCTCAACTAATGAAAAACTGTTTTTT
>TRBV11-2|.|TRBJ2-7|.
CAGSLAPTREQYF
TGTGCCGGCAGCTTAGCTCCGACTCGGGAGCAGTACTTC
>TRBV6-4|TRBD2|TRBJ2-1|few
CASSSLAGGNEQFF
TGTGCCAGCAGTTCACTAGCGGGAGGCAATGAGCAGTTCTTC
>TRBV7-6|.|TRBJ2-5|few
CASSDTGSETQYF
TGTGCCAGCAGCGACACAGGTTCCGAGACCCAGTACTTC
>TRBV7-6|.|TRBJ2-5|.
CASSFMDWNQETQYF
TGTGCCAGCAGCTTTATGGACTGGAACCAAGAGACCCAGTACTTC
>TRBV28|TRBD1|TRBJ2-2|many
CASSNRDRGLSGELFF
TGTGCCAGCAGTAACCGGGACAGGGGGCTTAGCGGGGAGCTGTTTTTT
>TRBV18|TRBD1|TRBJ1-4|many
CASSPDRGFNEKLFF
TGTGCCAGCTCACCAGACAGGGGGTTTAATGAAAAACTGTTTTTT
>TRBV28|.|TRBJ2-7|many
CASSFGVAYEQYF
TGTGCCAGCAGTTTCGGCGTTGCCTACGAGCAGTACTTC
>TRBV5-1|TRBD1|TRBJ1-5|few
CASSHDRGRGNSNQPQHF
TGCGCCAGCAGCCATGACAGGGGGCGTGGGAATAGCAATCAGCCCCAGCATTTT
>TRBV3-1|.|TRBJ2-1|many
CASGNPTDFYNEQFF
TGTGCCAGCGGGAACCCGACAGACTTCTACAATGAGCAGTTCTTC
>TRBV3-1|TRBD1|TRBJ1-6|many
CASSQTGQSSSYNSPLHF
TGTGCCAGCAGCCAAACGGGACAGTCGAGCTCCTATAATTCACCCCTCCACTTT
>TRBV5-1|.|TRBJ1-3|.
CASSLEPRISSGNTIYF
TGCGCCAGCAGCTTGGAGCCGAGGATAAGCTCTGGAAACACCATATATTTT
>TRBV11-2|.|TRBJ2-6|.
CASSLDSESSGANVLTF
TGTGCCAGCAGCTTAGACAGTGAAAGCTCTGGGGCCAACGTCCTGACTTTC
>TRBV28|TRBD1|TRBJ2-1|many
CASRTSSMTGGGDEQFF
TGTGCCAGCAGGACTTCCTCGATGACAGGGGGCGGAGATGAGCAGTTCTTC
>TRBV3-1|.|TRBJ2-3|few
CASSQDPTSLQDTQYF
TGTGCCAGCAGCCAAGATCCGACCTCTTTACAAGATACGCAGTATTTT
>TRBV30|.|TRBJ2-2|few
CALRGPDSNTGELFF
TGTGCCTTAAGAGGGCCTGATTCGAACACCGGGGAGCTGTTTTTT
>TRBV6-2/TRBV6-3|.|TRBJ2-5|.
CASTLDRRGETQYF
TGTGCCAGCACCCTGGACCGGAGGGGGGAGACCCAGTACTTC
>TRBV6-1|.|TRBJ1-5|.
CASSEWGRDSNQPQHF
TGTGCCAGCAGTGAATGGGGCAGAGATAGCAATCAGCCCCAGCATTTT
>TRBV30|.|TRBJ1-1|many
CAWSLGGATEAFF
TGTGCCTGGTCCCTTGGGGGTGCCACTGAAGCTTTCTTT
>TRBV7-3|.|TRBJ2-1|many
CASSSGASEQFF
TGTGCCAGCAGCTCGGGAGCGTCTGAGCAGTTCTTC
>TRBV4-2|TRBD2|TRBJ2-5|few
CASSQAPGTSGPKETQYF
TGTGCCAGCAGCCAAGCTCCCGGGACTAGCGGGCCGAAAGAGACCCAGTACTTC
>TRBV30|TRBD2|TRBJ2-5|.
CAWNEAGGETQYF
TGTGCCTGGAACGAAGCGGGGGGAGAGACCCAGTACTTC
>TRBV6-1|TRBD2|TRBJ2-7|many
CASSGEREVSYEQYF
TGTGCCAGCAGTGGAGAGCGGGAGGTCTCCTACGAGCAGTACTTC
>TRBV14|TRBD1|TRBJ2-5|.
CASSYRDSKETQYF
TGTGCCAGCAGTTACCGGGACAGCAAAGAGACCCAGTACTTC
>TRBV11-2|.|TRBJ2-1|many
CASSPGAFSYNEQFF
TGTGCCAGCAGCCCTGGGGCGTTCTCCTACAATGAGCAGTTCTTC
>TRBV6-6|.|TRBJ1-1|many
CASSYPRGEAFF
TGTGCCAGCAGTTATCCCAGGGGAGAGGCTTTCTTT
>TRBV30|.|TRBJ1-2|.
CAWSIGGQGVGYTF
TGTGCCTGGAGTATTGGGGGGCAGGGTGTAGGCTACACCTTC
>TRBV6-1|TRBD2|TRBJ2-1|few
CASSELRTSGRHEQFF
TGTGCCAGCAGTGAATTAAGGACTAGCGGGAGGCACGAGCAGTTCTTC
>TRBV20-1|TRBD2|TRBJ2-3|many
CSARSYLAGSTDTQYF
TGCAGTGCTAGATCCTATTTAGCGGGAAGCACAGATACGCAGTATTTT
>TRBV4-3|.|TRBJ1-3|.
CASSQDAPASGNTIYF
TGCGCCAGCAGCCAAGACGCCCCGGCCTCTGGAAACACCATATATTTT
>TRBV9|.|TRBJ2-7|.
CASSVVGGNEQYF
TGTGCCAGCAGCGTAGTGGGCGGGAACGAGCAGTACTTC
>TRBV24-1|.|TRBJ2-1|.
CATGHTGDEQFF
TGTGCCACGGGCCACACGGGCGATGAGCAGTTCTTC
>TRBV20-1|TRBD1|TRBJ2-5|.
CSARPGTGGGETQYF
TGCAGTGCTAGGCCCGGGACAGGGGGCGGAGAGACCCAGTACTTC
>TRBV27|.|TRBJ1-1|few
CASSMGVTGNTEAFF
TGTGCCAGCAGTATGGGCGTAACTGGAAACACTGAAGCTTTCTTT
>TRBV2|.|TRBJ1-1|many
CASSEARAGYTEAFF
TGTGCCAGCAGTGAAGCGCGGGCGGGTTACACTGAAGCTTTCTTT
>TRBV18|TRBD1|TRBJ1-5|.
CASSPPGQSQPQHF
TGTGCCAGCTCACCACCGGGACAGTCCCAGCCCCAGCATTTT
>TRBV4-1|.|TRBJ1-5|many
CASSPLGAGNQPQHF
TGCGCCAGCAGCCCCCTAGGAGCGGGCAATCAGCCCCAGCATTTT